The clone carrying this T cell receptor beta chain was found a few times. Only in-frame clones appear in the TCRdb table, and some are missing; sequencing was by immunoSEQ multiplex PCR. Of more than 400,000 clones detected, 80% to 90% appear once; the ten largest clones hold 3% to 3.5%. Germline-derived CDR1 and CDR2 are LNHDA and SQIVND (reference sequence). Trimming cost V 7 bases and J 1 base, with 14 bases left between them. The CDR3 has 15 amino acids. This sample is drawn from a study of blood T cell repertoires in COVID-19. The TCR comes from a human donor in a cohort sampled during active COVID-19. The sequenced sample was peripheral blood. J is TRBJ1-5 and V is TRBV19; D is unclear. The CDR3 loop is CASTLVHSSNQPQHF. The CDR3 DNA is TGTGCCAGTACTCTGGTCCACAGCAGCAATCAGCCCCAGCATTTT.